The 11 T cell receptor beta chains below all came from one sample that was sequenced in a study of blood T cell repertoires in COVID-19. Clones were sequenced by immunoSEQ multiplex PCR, and TCRdb holds only the in-frame ones, with some missing. The repertoire holds about 190,000 clones, with approximately 86% as singletons. The material sequenced was PBMCs or T cells enriched from blood (not recorded which). The source is an older woman with acute COVID-19.

The chain combines TRBV27 with TRBJ1-2, with 7 bases identical to TRBD1. The CDR3 length is 14 residues. The V gene end was trimmed by 2 bases and the J gene end by 6 bases; junction bases not matched to a gene: 6. The germline V gene encodes CDR1 MNHEY and CDR2 SMNVEV (reference sequence). CDR3 coding DNA: TGTGCCAGCAGTTTAGCGACCGGGACAGATGGCTACACCTTC. Its protein is CASSLATGTDGYTF.

V gene TRBV21-1 combines with J gene TRBJ2-1; the table calls TRBD2, which could not be checked here. TRBV21-1 is tagged as a pseudogene. There are 16 residues in the CDR3. The CDR3 region is CARGPRGRGPNNEQFF. As DNA, the CDR3 is TGTGCCAGGGGACCCCGGGGGCGGGGGCCGAACAATGAGCAGTTCTTC.

This chain uses TRBV28 with TRBJ1-1; no firm D call. There are 9 residues in the CDR3. With 6 bases removed from V and 8 bases from J, the gap between germline ends came to 4 bases. Looked up from germline, CDR1 is MDHEN and CDR2 is SYDVKM. The CDR3 loop is CASSPEAFF. CDR3 bases: TGTGCCAGCAGCCCAGAAGCTTTCTTT.

This chain uses TRBV10-3 with TRBJ2-3; D is possibly TRBD2 (7 bases). CDR1 is ENHRY and CDR2 is SYGVKD in the germline V gene. The germline V and J ends were trimmed by 11 bases and 5 bases, with 23 bases remaining between them. This CDR3 contains 15 residues. This CDR3 is CASTSGQGGVDTQYF. DNA of the CDR3: TGTGCCTCAACTTCAGGGCAAGGGGGGGTAGATACGCAGTATTTT.

The chain combines TRBV5-6 with TRBJ2-7; 9 bases map to TRBD1. The germline V gene encodes CDR1 SGHDT and CDR2 YYEEEE. This CDR3 is built from 15 residues. The trim removed 3 bases at V and 6 bases at J, leaving 10 bases unmatched. The CDR3 DNA follows: TGTGCCAGCAGCTCACCGGGACAGGGAGGGGGCGAGCAGTACGTC. It codes for CASSSPGQGGGEQYV.

The rearrangement uses TRBV10-1 and TRBJ2-7; TRBD2 aligns across 11 bases. Germline V lookup: CDR1 WNHNN, CDR2 SYGVQD (reference sequence). V lost 6 bases, J lost 6 bases, and 7 bases stayed unmatched. The CDR3 has 14 amino acids. CDR3 sequence: CASSPTSGIIEQYF. CDR3 coding DNA: TGCGCCAGCAGCCCGACTAGCGGGATTATCGAGCAGTACTTC.

V gene TRBV18 combines with J gene TRBJ2-1, with 10 bases lining up with TRBD2. Unmatched junction bases numbered 12, after V lost 0 bases and J lost 4 bases. Germline CDR1 is KGHSH and CDR2 is LQKENI. The CDR3 runs to 19 residues. The CDR3 sequence is CASSPPRGSGGYKYNEQFF. The CDR3 DNA follows: TGTGCCAGCTCACCACCCCGTGGTAGCGGGGGGTATAAATACAATGAGCAGTTCTTC.

The chain employs TRBV11-2 and TRBJ1-4, with a weak D call TRBD1 (5 bases). Germline V gene sequence: CDR1 SGHAT, CDR2 FQNNGV. CDR3 size: 15 residues. V lost 1 base and J 3 bases, leaving 9 bases between the germline ends. The CDR3 nucleotides are TGTGCCAGCAGCTTAGCGGGGGAGTCTAATGAAAAACTGTTTTTT. This encodes CASSLAGESNEKLFF.

The rearrangement links TRBV11-3 to TRBJ2-2, with D possibly being TRBD2 (6 bases). Trimming left V 5 bases short and J 3 bases short, with 16 bases between. The germline gives CDR1 SGHNT, CDR2 YENEEA. The length of the CDR3 is 16 residues. The DNA for the CDR3 is TGTGCCAGCAGCCCCAACGGGGGTCGGGACACCGGGGAGCTGTTTTTT. This sequence encodes CASSPNGGRDTGELFF.

This clone occurred a few times. The chain has TRBV7-2 and TRBJ2-7; 11 nucleotides align to TRBD1. CDR1 is SGHTA, CDR2 FQGNSA, per germline. Losses at the gene ends were 5 bases for V and 2 bases for J; bases not matched to a gene: 8. The CDR3 runs to 16 residues. CDR3 in DNA: TGTGCCAGCAGCGCCGGACAGGGGGCACACGCCTACGAGCAGTACTTC. This codes for CASSAGQGAHAYEQYF. The full variable domain, in which reference TRBV7-2 and TRBJ2-7 provide the parts outside the CDR3, is GAGVSQSPSNKVTEKGKDVELRCDPISGHTALYWYRQSLGQGLEFLIYFQGNSAPDKSGLPSDRFSAERTGGSVSTLTIQRTQQEDSAVYLCASSAGQGAHAYEQYFGPGTRLTVT.

In DNA form, the CDR3 reads TGCGCCAGCAGCTTGACAGGGGATGGCACTGAAGCTTTCTTT. This gives the protein CASSLTGDGTEAFF. The V and J genes are TRBV5-1 and TRBJ1-1, with 7 bases aligning to TRBD1. After removal of 1 base from V and 4 bases from J, the junction contained 4 bases not matched to a gene. Germline values: CDR1 SGHRS, CDR2 YFSETQ. The length of the CDR3 is 14 residues.